Each of the 28 T cell receptor beta chains below was sequenced from the same sample in a study of T cell responses to AZD1222 COVID-19 vaccine. Sequencing was performed with immunoSEQ multiplex PCR; in TCRdb, only in-frame clones are kept and a portion is missing. The sample has 75,000 to 90,000 clones, approximately 91% seen once. The material sequenced was peripheral blood, taken on day 0 of AZD1222 vaccination. The receptors stem from an adult in good health.

This sequence joins TRBV5-4 and TRBJ1-2; D remains ambiguous. Trimming stripped 4 bases from V and 3 bases from J, with 19 bases between. The CDR3 has 16 amino acids. Germline V gene data show CDR1 as SGHNT and CDR2 as YYREEE (reference sequence). In nucleotides, the CDR3 is TGTGCCAGCAGCCGTCTCGTCCCCCAGAGGGACTATGGCTACACCTTC. Translation: CASSRLVPQRDYGYTF.

The V gene is TRBV2, the J gene TRBJ2-7, with 10 bases fitting TRBD1. The J segment lost 6 bases and the V segment lost 6 bases, leaving 2 bases of the junction unmatched. The CDR3 covers 12 residues. The germline V gene has CDR1 SNHLY and CDR2 FYNNEI. CDR3 residues: CASSGQGVEQYF. The CDR3 nucleotides are TGTGCCAGCAGCGGACAGGGGGTCGAGCAGTACTTC.

J is TRBJ1-1 and V is TRBV19; 8 bases map to TRBD1. This CDR3 comprises 14 residues. Trimming at V came to 7 bases and at J to 3 bases, leaving 7 bases not matched to a gene. Germline V lookup: CDR1 LNHDA, CDR2 SQIVND (reference sequence). In DNA, the CDR3 is TGTGCCAGTATCAGGACAGGGCGGTACACTGAAGCTTTCTTT. Translated, it gives CASIRTGRYTEAFF.

This clone was counted only a few times. This chain links TRBV1 with TRBJ2-7; the D call TRBD2 from the table was never checked on the DNA. TRBV1 is assigned pseudogene status. The CDR3 runs 14 residues. CDR3 sequence (DNA): TGCACCAGCGGCGAGGACCCAACTAGCTACGAGCAGTACTTC. Protein: CTSGEDPTSYEQYF.

The chain employs TRBV5-4 and TRBJ2-1, with D maybe TRBD2 (5 bases). Germline lookup yields CDR1 SGHNT and CDR2 YYREEE (reference sequence). The CDR3 is 18 amino acids. V was cut by 0 bases and J by 4 bases, with 20 bases left in between. CDR3 in amino acids: CASSLDGSAYSRYNEQFF. The CDR3 nucleotides read TGTGCCAGCAGCTTGGATGGTAGCGCCTATAGCCGATACAATGAGCAGTTCTTC. The entire variable domain, with the rest obtained from reference TRBV5-4 and TRBJ2-1, is as follows: ETGVTQSPTHLIKTRGQQVTLRCSSQSGHNTVSWYQQALGQGPQFIFQYYREEENGRGNFPPRFSGLQFPNYSSELNVNALELDDSALYLCASSLDGSAYSRYNEQFFGPGTRLTVL.

V is TRBV11-2 and J is TRBJ1-1, with no clear D. The V end lost 5 bases, the J end lost 3 bases, and 7 bases lay between the germline ends. The length of the CDR3 is 12 residues. CDR1 is SGHAT and CDR2 is FQNNGV in the germline V gene. Here the CDR3 reads CASSRDYTEAFF. The CDR3 nucleotides are TGTGCCAGCAGCCGCGACTACACTGAAGCTTTCTTT.

The V and J genes are TRBV30 and TRBJ2-4; weak D call: TRBD1 (6 bases). The germline V gene encodes CDR1 GTSNPN and CDR2 SVGIG (reference sequence). Trimming took 2 bases from V and 6 from J, leaving 14 bases between them. CDR3 length equals 14 residues. The CDR3 region has the DNA TGTGCCTGGAGTTTCCAGGGGTTGGGAAACATTCAGTACTTC. Protein product: CAWSFQGLGNIQYF. Based on the CDR3 plus reference TRBV30 and TRBJ2-4, the full variable domain is SQTIHQWPATLVQPVGSPLSLECTVEGTSNPNLYWYRQAAGRGLQLLFYSVGIGQISSEVPQNLSASRPQDRQFILSSKKLLLSDSGFYLCAWSFQGLGNIQYFGAGTRLSVL.

The chain couples TRBV4-2 to TRBJ2-3; no clear D gene. The ends were cut back, 0 bases at V and 2 bases at J, with 21 bases in the middle. The CDR3 is made up of 19 amino acids. Germline values: CDR1 LGHNA, CDR2 YNFKEQ. The CDR3 loop is CASSQESLWSSGSTDTQYF. The CDR3 coding sequence is TGTGCCAGCAGCCAAGAATCACTCTGGAGTAGTGGATCCACAGATACGCAGTATTTT.

For this clone: At the DNA level, this CDR3 is encoded by other sequences in the same sample as well. This chain uses TRBV19 with TRBJ1-3; D call uncertain. Per the germline V gene, CDR1 is LNHDA and CDR2 is SQIVND (reference sequence). This CDR3 has 14 residues. Trimming left V 3 bases short and J 2 bases short, with 8 bases between. CDR3 region: CASSIQGAGNTIYF. Written as DNA, the CDR3 is TGTGCCAGTAGTATCCAAGGAGCTGGAAACACCATATATTTT.

CDR3 amino acids: CASSIRSGTEQFF. In nucleotides, the CDR3 is TGTGCCAGTAGTATTAGATCCGGAACAGAGCAGTTCTTC. This sequence joins TRBV19 and TRBJ2-1; D remains ambiguous. From germline, CDR1 is LNHDA and CDR2 SQIVND (reference sequence). This CDR3 has 13 residues. The germline V and J ends were trimmed by 3 bases and 10 bases, with 13 bases remaining between them.

The V call is TRBV29-1, the J call TRBJ2-1; possible D gene TRBD2, 6 bases. This CDR3 comprises 14 residues. The germline V and J ends were trimmed by 5 bases and 0 bases, with 11 bases remaining between them. Germline loops: CDR1 SQVTM, CDR2 ANQGSEA. CDR3 sequence reads: CSVIDGSSYNEQFF. CDR3 bases: TGCAGCGTTATTGACGGGAGCTCCTACAATGAGCAGTTCTTC.

V is TRBV6-5 and J is TRBJ1-1; D remains unclear. The CDR3 consists of 13 residues. V lost 5 bases, J lost 1 base, and 8 bases lay in between. Germline assignment: CDR1 MNHEY and CDR2 SVGAGI. The CDR3 reads CASSQKENTEAFF. The CDR3 DNA follows: TGTGCCAGCAGTCAGAAAGAGAACACTGAAGCTTTCTTT.

The chain employs TRBV30 and TRBJ1-1; D may be TRBD1 (5 bases). Germline V gene lookup returns CDR1 GTSNPN and CDR2 SVGIG (reference sequence). This CDR3 has 13 residues. V was shortened by 0 bases and J by 3 bases, with 8 bases between the two germline ends. The CDR3 is CAWSVGVYTEAFF. DNA of the CDR3: TGTGCCTGGAGTGTAGGGGTTTACACTGAAGCTTTCTTT.

The J gene is TRBJ2-1, the V gene TRBV10-1; the D gene is possibly TRBD1 (5 bases). Trimming removed 3 bases from V and 2 bases from J, with 11 bases in between. CDR1 is WNHNN, CDR2 SYGVQD, per germline (reference sequence). The CDR3 extends over 15 amino acids. The CDR3 DNA reads as TGCGCCAGCAGTGACAGGGCTGGCCCCTACAATGAGCAGTTCTTC. Protein product: CASSDRAGPYNEQFF.

The chain uses TRBV5-1 and TRBJ1-4, with D tentatively TRBD1 (5 bases). The CDR3 has 14 residues. The ends were cut back, 0 bases at V and 4 bases at J, with 7 bases in the middle. CDR1 is SGHRS and CDR2 is YFSETQ in the germline V gene. CDR3 DNA: TGCGCCAGCAGCTTGGGACAGCATAATGAAAAACTGTTTTTT. Protein sequence: CASSLGQHNEKLFF.

This rearrangement joins TRBV6-4 to TRBJ2-2, with a tentative D call TRBD2 (6 bases). The CDR3 runs to 15 residues. Germline lookup yields CDR1 MRHNA and CDR2 SNTAGT. V lost 4 bases and J lost 4, with 13 bases in between. CDR3: CASSASGTSTGELFF. CDR3 nucleotide sequence: TGTGCCAGCAGTGCCTCGGGGACTTCCACCGGGGAGCTGTTTTTT.

The rearrangement links TRBV21-1 to TRBJ2-7; TRBD1 was called by the table and not checked on the DNA. TRBV21-1 is reported as a pseudogene. This CDR3 has 12 amino acids. In DNA, the CDR3 is TGTGCCAGCATGGGCAGACCCGGCGAGCAGTACTTC. Translating gives CASMGRPGEQYF.

V usage is TRBV3-1 (or the pseudogene TRBV3-2) and J usage is TRBJ2-3; 9 nucleotides agree with TRBD2. Unmatched junction bases numbered 11, after V lost 4 bases and J lost 6 bases. The germline V gene encodes CDR1 LGHDT and CDR2 YNNKEL (reference sequence). The CDR3 is 16 residues long. CDR3 sequence reads: CASSPLAGEGSDTQYF. The CDR3 nucleotides are TGTGCCAGCAGCCCCTTAGCGGGAGAGGGCTCGGATACGCAGTATTTT.

This chain joins TRBV7-8 and TRBJ1-1; D ambiguous. V lost 5 bases to trimming and J lost 0 bases, with 10 bases between them. The length of the CDR3 is 14 residues. CDR1 is SGHVS, CDR2 FQNEAQ, per germline. The CDR3 coding sequence is TGTGCCAGCAGCGTACTCACCTTGAACACTGAAGCTTTCTTT. Translation: CASSVLTLNTEAFF.

J is TRBJ1-2 and V is TRBV5-6, with TRBD1 identical over 7 bases. From germline, CDR1 is SGHDT and CDR2 YYEEEE. J gave up 7 bases and V 0 bases, and 9 bases lay outside the gene matches. The CDR3 consists of 15 residues. CDR3 residues: CASSLGGGGLSGYTF. DNA of the CDR3: TGTGCCAGCAGCTTGGGAGGGGGCGGTCTGTCTGGCTACACCTTC.

The chain has TRBV3-1 (or the pseudogene TRBV3-2) and TRBJ2-5; 14 bases match TRBD2. Per germline, CDR1 LGHDT and CDR2 YNNKEL (reference sequence). The CDR3 has 16 residues. Trimming cost V 4 bases and J 4 bases; bases outside gene matches: 5. CDR3 region: CASSPGTSGGGETQYF. As DNA, the CDR3 is TGTGCCAGCAGCCCCGGGACTAGCGGGGGTGGAGAGACCCAGTACTTC.

This clone was seen at least ten times. The chain combines TRBV5-6 with TRBJ1-1; 7 nucleotides align to TRBD1. V shed 7 bases and J 5 bases; nucleotides not matched to a gene: 11. The germline CDR1 and CDR2 sequences are SGHDT and YYEEEE. The CDR3 runs 14 residues. CDR3 coding DNA: TGTGCCAGCCGATTAGAGGGGGCGCAGACTGAAGCTTTCTTT. Translating gives CASRLEGAQTEAFF.

DNA for the CDR3: TGTGCCAGCAGCCCCGGGACCTACACTGAAGCTTTCTTT. This gives the protein CASSPGTYTEAFF. The chain carries TRBV6-2 or TRBV6-3 and TRBJ1-1, with D maybe TRBD1 (5 bases). The CDR3 has 13 amino acids. The V and J ends lost 6 bases and 3 bases respectively, with 11 bases between them. CDR1 and CDR2 from the germline V gene are MNHEY and SVGEGT.

This clone has only a few counts. V gene TRBV5-1 combines with J gene TRBJ1-1; 9 nucleotides agree with TRBD1. Trimming at V came to 1 base and at J to 3 bases, leaving 4 bases not matched to a gene. In germline, CDR1 is SGHRS, CDR2 YFSETQ. This CDR3 contains 15 residues. The CDR3 DNA reads TGCGCCAGCAGCTTGAGGGACAGGGTGGACACTGAAGCTTTCTTT. It is translated as CASSLRDRVDTEAFF.

The chain links TRBV18 to TRBJ1-2, with no clear D. CDR1 KGHSH and CDR2 LQKENI come from the germline V gene. V was pared by 0 bases and J by 8 bases, with 10 bases between. CDR3 length: 13 residues. This CDR3 reads CASSPPGGLGYTF. The CDR3 DNA follows: TGTGCCAGCTCACCACCGGGTGGTTTGGGCTACACCTTC.

V is TRBV5-4 and J is TRBJ2-1; 7 nucleotides line up with TRBD1. Germline lookup yields CDR1 SGHNT and CDR2 YYREEE (reference sequence). CDR3 length equals 16 residues. Trimming at V came to 2 bases and at J to 4 bases, leaving 9 bases not matched to a gene. Here the CDR3 DNA reads TGTGCCAGCAGCTTTGACGCCGGGACAGTTTACAATGAGCAGTTCTTC. Protein sequence: CASSFDAGTVYNEQFF.

The chain couples TRBV18 to TRBJ2-7, with D perhaps assigned TRBD1 or TRBD2 (5 bases each). Germline CDR1 KGHSH, CDR2 LQKENI. Trimming stripped 5 bases from V and 3 bases from J, with 14 bases between. The CDR3 consists of 14 residues. CDR3 residues: CASSSRDGIYEQYF. In DNA form, the CDR3 reads TGTGCCAGCTCATCCCGGGACGGGATCTACGAGCAGTACTTC.

The table lists this clone with a count of one. For the CDR3, the DNA is TGTGCCAGCAGTTCACACGGCTCAGGCACTGAAGCTTTCTTT. Translating it yields CASSSHGSGTEAFF. The chain joins TRBV28 to TRBJ1-1; D remains ambiguous. The V gene's germline CDR1 is MDHEN and CDR2 SYDVKM. This CDR3 region has 14 residues. Trimming removed 4 bases from V and 4 bases from J, with 13 bases in between.